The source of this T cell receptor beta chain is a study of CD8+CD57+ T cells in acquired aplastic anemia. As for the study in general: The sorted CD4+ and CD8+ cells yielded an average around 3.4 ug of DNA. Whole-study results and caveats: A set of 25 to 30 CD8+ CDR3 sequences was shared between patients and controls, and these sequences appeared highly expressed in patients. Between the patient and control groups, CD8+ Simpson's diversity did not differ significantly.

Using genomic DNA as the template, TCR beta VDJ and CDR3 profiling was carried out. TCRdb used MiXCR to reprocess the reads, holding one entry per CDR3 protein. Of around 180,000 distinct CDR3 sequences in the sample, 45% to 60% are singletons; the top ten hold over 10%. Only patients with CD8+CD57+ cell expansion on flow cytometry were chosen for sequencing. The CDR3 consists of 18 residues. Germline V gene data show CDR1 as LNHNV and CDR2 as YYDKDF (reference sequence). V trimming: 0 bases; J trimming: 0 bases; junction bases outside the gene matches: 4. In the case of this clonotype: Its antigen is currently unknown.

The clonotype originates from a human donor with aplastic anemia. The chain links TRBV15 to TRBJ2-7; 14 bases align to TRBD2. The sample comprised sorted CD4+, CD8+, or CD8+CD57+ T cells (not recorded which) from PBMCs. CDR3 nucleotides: TGTGCCACCAGCAGAGATGTGGGGACTAGCGGGAGCTCCTACGAGCAGTACTTC. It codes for CATSRDVGTSGSSYEQYF.